This T cell receptor (beta chain) was captured in a study of T cell repertoires in cytomegalovirus infection. Study-wide background: Both CMV infection and a matching HLA type were indicated by public TCR beta signatures. Overall study results and limits: Predominance within the ex vivo response was attributable to HLA-C-restricted CMV-specific TCR beta clonotypes. Cumulative public TCR beta family frequency identified carriers of CMV plus the relevant HLA.

TCRdb re-called the reads through MiXCR, storing one row per CDR3 protein. The profile covers about 920,000 distinct CDR3 sequences, with approximately 31% appearing a single time and over 10% taken by the ten largest. This clonotype was detected ten times or more. The target antigen is unknown. The CDR3 has 13 residues. Germline-derived CDR1 and CDR2 are LGHNA and YSLEER. V was pared by 3 bases and J by 10 bases, with 7 bases of the junction left unmatched. The input for sequencing was cultured CD8+ T cells from PBMCs, taken from culture after CMV antigen stimulation. The clonotype originates from a human donor in good health (CMV status not recorded). Some clones in this sample may be carry-over from other donors' samples. This chain links TRBV4-3 with TRBJ1-1; the match to TRBD1 covers 8 bases. Here the CDR3 reads CASSHRQGCGAFF. The DNA for the CDR3 is TGCGCCAGCAGCCATAGACAGGGGTGTGGAGCTTTCTTT.